What follows are 13 T cell receptor beta chains derived from one specimen sequenced in a study of cytomegalovirus exposure and HLA in healthy donors. The PCR was carried out with 60 Vbeta primers and 13 Jbeta primers. Here immunoSEQ multiplex PCR was the method, and the copy in TCRdb shows in-frame clones only, minus some. Altogether tens of thousands of clones are present, about 76% being singletons, with the ten largest covering about 9.4%. The sequencing input was PBMCs. The origin of the receptors is a young man in good health and CMV-seropositive.

The rearrangement uses TRBV5-4 and TRBJ2-7; D possibly corresponds to TRBD1 (5 bases). V was shortened by 4 bases and J by 6 bases, with 17 bases between the two germline ends. The CDR3 is 14 amino acids. Per germline, CDR1 SGHNT and CDR2 YYREEE (reference sequence). Here the CDR3 DNA reads TGTGCCAGCAGCCAGGGTACGAAGCAGGGCGAGCAGTACTTC. Residues: CASSQGTKQGEQYF.

The chain couples TRBV27 to TRBJ1-4; no clear D. V was shortened by 8 bases and J by 0 bases, with 22 bases between the two germline ends. This CDR3 has 18 amino acids. Germline lookup yields CDR1 MNHEY and CDR2 SMNVEV (reference sequence). CDR3 in amino acids: CASPTDGGGFATNEKLFF. CDR3 nucleotide sequence: TGTGCCAGCCCGACGGACGGCGGCGGGTTTGCAACTAATGAAAAACTGTTTTTT.

The V and J genes are TRBV5-1 and TRBJ1-1, with 7 bases fitting TRBD1. V gave up 8 bases and J gave up 5 bases; unmatched junction bases: 9. CDR3 size: 13 residues. Germline V gene data show CDR1 as SGHRS and CDR2 as YFSETQ. DNA of the CDR3: TGCGCCAGTAATCAGGGGGGAGAGACTGAAGCTTTCTTT. This sequence encodes CASNQGGETEAFF. The variable domain in full, completed from reference TRBV5-1 and TRBJ1-1, reads KAGVTQTPRYLIKTRGQQVTLSCSPISGHRSVSWYQQTPGQGLQFLFEYFSETQRNKGNFPGRFSGRQFSNSRSEMNVSTLELGDSALYLCASNQGGETEAFFGQGTRLTVV.

The chain recombines TRBV19 with TRBJ2-7, with 8 bases fitting TRBD1. V dropped 5 bases and J dropped 2; count of bases not matched to a gene: 8. Per the germline V gene, CDR1 is LNHDA and CDR2 is SQIVND (reference sequence). The CDR3 is 15 residues long. Written as DNA, the CDR3 is TGTGCCAGTAGTGCCCCCGGGACAGGTACCTACGAGCAGTACTTC. Translation gives CASSAPGTGTYEQYF.

V and J are TRBV19 and TRBJ1-5; D is possibly TRBD1 (6 bases). The ends were cut back, 3 bases at V and 0 bases at J, with 18 bases in the middle. Germline CDR1 and CDR2: LNHDA and SQIVND (reference sequence). CDR3 size: 18 residues. The DNA of the CDR3 is TGTGCCAGTAGTATTTTGGGGGGGGCGGTATATAGCAATCAGCCCCAGCATTTT. It is translated as CASSILGGAVYSNQPQHF. Variable domain in full (rest from reference TRBV19 and TRBJ1-5): DGGITQSPKYLFRKEGQNVTLSCEQNLNHDAMYWYRQDPGQGLRLIYYSQIVNDFQKGDIAEGYSVSREKKESFPLTVTSAQKNPTAFYLCASSILGGAVYSNQPQHFGDGTRLSIL.

This chain links TRBV18 with TRBJ1-4; 8 nucleotides align to TRBD1. Per germline, CDR1 KGHSH and CDR2 LQKENI. The V and J ends lost 3 bases and 8 bases, in that order; junction bases with no gene match: 14. The CDR3 runs 17 residues. CDR3 loop: CASSPFNQQGVREKLFF. CDR3 nucleotides: TGTGCCAGCTCACCGTTCAATCAACAGGGGGTTCGAGAAAAACTGTTTTTT.

The chain couples TRBV5-1 to TRBJ2-7, with a possible D match to TRBD1 (6 bases). Germline assignment: CDR1 SGHRS and CDR2 YFSETQ. This CDR3 has 14 residues. The V and J ends lost 7 bases and 3 bases respectively, with 17 bases between them. CDR3: CASWQGGGHYEQYF. Here the CDR3 DNA reads TGCGCCAGCTGGCAAGGTGGGGGCCACTACGAGCAGTACTTC.

The chain couples TRBV5-1 to TRBJ1-6; 8 bases fit TRBD1. CDR3 length: 14 residues. V was clipped by 2 bases and J by 10 bases; unmatched bases: 5. CDR1 SGHRS and CDR2 YFSETQ come from the germline V gene. CDR3 residues: CASSFDRGQSPLHF. CDR3 nucleotides: TGCGCCAGCAGCTTCGACAGGGGTCAATCACCCCTCCACTTT.

The V and J genes are TRBV19 and TRBJ1-6; D is perhaps TRBD1 (5 bases). Germline CDR1 LNHDA, CDR2 SQIVND (reference sequence). The V and J ends lost 3 bases and 4 bases respectively, with 19 bases between them. The CDR3 has 18 amino acids. CDR3 coding DNA: TGTGCCAGTAGTATCGGGGGAGAAGCGCCAGGATATAATTCACCCCTCCACTTT. Amino acids: CASSIGGEAPGYNSPLHF.

V usage is TRBV13 and J usage is TRBJ2-7, with D perhaps TRBD1 (5 bases). The germline V and J ends were trimmed by 0 bases and 4 bases, with 28 bases remaining between them. This CDR3 region has 20 residues. Germline V gives CDR1 PRHDT, CDR2 FYEKMQ (reference sequence). The CDR3 loop is CASSLGLGRAAPQKLYEQYF. The DNA for the CDR3 is TGTGCCAGCAGCTTAGGCCTCGGCAGGGCGGCTCCCCAAAAACTTTACGAGCAGTACTTC.

CDR3 DNA: TGTGCCTGGAGCGATCAGAATAGCGGGGGGGTCAATGAGCAGTTCTTC. This translates into CAWSDQNSGGVNEQFF. The chain is built from TRBV30 and TRBJ2-1; 11 bases match TRBD2. V lost 3 bases, J lost 6 bases, and 10 bases stayed unmatched. The CDR3 totals 16 residues. Germline V gene lookup returns CDR1 GTSNPN and CDR2 SVGIG (reference sequence). Combining the CDR3 with reference TRBV30 and TRBJ2-1 gives the whole variable domain SQTIHQWPATLVQPVGSPLSLECTVEGTSNPNLYWYRQAAGRGLQLLFYSVGIGQISSEVPQNLSASRPQDRQFILSSKKLLLSDSGFYLCAWSDQNSGGVNEQFFGPGTRLTVL.

The rearrangement joins TRBV9 to TRBJ2-1; 16 nucleotides match TRBD2. The germline gives CDR1 SGDLS, CDR2 YYNGEE. The CDR3 contains 17 residues. J lost 7 bases, V lost 4 bases, and 8 bases had no gene match. The chain's CDR3 is CASSSGLAGGQRNEQFF. CDR3 DNA: TGTGCCAGCAGCTCGGGACTAGCGGGGGGGCAAAGGAATGAGCAGTTCTTC.

This chain links TRBV7-6 with TRBJ2-2, with 9 bases identical to TRBD1. The J segment lost 1 base and the V segment lost 1 base, leaving 7 bases of the junction unmatched. The germline V gene encodes CDR1 SGHVS and CDR2 FNYEAQ. CDR3 size: 18 residues. The CDR3 nucleotides are TGTGCCAGCAGCTTAGTCCCGCCGGGACAGGGGAACACCGGGGAGCTGTTTTTT. Its protein is CASSLVPPGQGNTGELFF.